A single sample is the source of the 5 T cell receptor beta chains below, sequenced in a study of shared clonotypes between healthy human individuals. The table came from immunoSEQ multiplex PCR; TCRdb's copy has only in-frame clones and leaves some out. The table shows millions of clones, with 80% to 95% occurring only once. The sequencing input was naive CD4+ T cells from PBMCs. Subset described: CD45RA+ positively selected. The receptors come from a man aged 18-30 years in good health. Some clones in this sample may be carry-over from other donors' samples.

The rearrangement links TRBV2 to TRBJ1-1, with 7 bases fitting TRBD1. The V gene end was trimmed by 6 bases and the J gene end by 0 bases; junction bases not matched to a gene: 4. This CDR3 comprises 14 residues. Germline-derived CDR1 and CDR2 are SNHLY and FYNNEI. CDR3 residues: CASRRGTVNTEAFF. CDR3 nucleotide sequence: TGTGCCAGCAGACGTGGGACAGTGAACACTGAAGCTTTCTTT.

The chain employs TRBV7-2 and TRBJ2-5; D is possibly TRBD2 (7 bases). Germline CDR1 SGHTA, CDR2 FQGNSA. There are 15 residues in the CDR3. Trimming cost V 5 bases and J 4 bases, with 17 bases left between them. DNA for the CDR3: TGTGCCAGCAGCCCCTGGTGGGGAGGGGGAGAGACCCAGTACTTC. Its protein is CASSPWWGGGETQYF.

The gene calls are TRBV27 and TRBJ2-7, with 7 positions matching TRBD2. The CDR3 has 16 amino acids. Per germline, CDR1 MNHEY and CDR2 SMNVEV (reference sequence). The V segment lost 6 bases and the J segment 3 bases; nucleotides outside the gene matches: 14. This CDR3 is CASRRSGAGDYYEQYF. CDR3 nucleotides: TGTGCCAGCAGGAGGTCCGGGGCGGGAGATTACTACGAGCAGTACTTC.

The CDR3 coding sequence is TGTGCCAGCAGCCTCGAGGGAAATCGGGGGCAGCCCCAGCATTTT. The encoded protein is CASSLEGNRGQPQHF. The chain employs TRBV9 and TRBJ1-5, with D perhaps matching TRBD1 (5 bases). The germline gives CDR1 SGDLS, CDR2 YYNGEE. The V end was cut by 4 bases, the J end by 7 bases, with 18 bases between. The CDR3 consists of 15 residues.

The J gene is TRBJ1-2, the V gene TRBV28, with 9 bases fitting TRBD1. The CDR3 has 15 amino acids. Trimming at V came to 6 bases and at J to 3 bases, leaving 8 bases not matched to a gene. The germline V gene has CDR1 MDHEN and CDR2 SYDVKM. The CDR3 DNA is TGTGCCAGCAGACCCGGGACAGGGCCATACTATGGCTACACCTTC. Its translation: CASRPGTGPYYGYTF.